A single sample is the source of the 32 T cell receptor beta chains below, sequenced in a study of shared clonotypes between healthy human individuals. The assay was immunoSEQ multiplex PCR, and TCRdb's table has in-frame clones only and misses some. The repertoire holds millions of clones, with 80% to 95% as singletons. Sequences were obtained from naive CD4+ T cells from PBMCs. Subset specified: CD45RA+ positively selected. The receptors here all came from a man aged 18 to 29 in good health. Some clones in this sample may be carry-over from other donors' samples.

This clone has just one count. The chain links TRBV5-1 to TRBJ2-7; D call uncertain. Looked up from germline, CDR1 is SGHRS and CDR2 is YFSETQ. The CDR3 is 13 residues long. The ends were cut back, 3 bases at V and 3 bases at J, with 10 bases in the middle. The CDR3: CASSSRSGYEQYF. The CDR3 DNA follows: TGCGCCAGCAGCTCTCGGAGTGGCTACGAGCAGTACTTC.

The sample holds one count of this clone. This sequence joins TRBV18 and TRBJ2-3, with 9 bases fitting TRBD2. V trimming: 4 bases; J trimming: 4 bases; junction bases outside the gene matches: 6. Germline-derived CDR1 and CDR2 are KGHSH and LQKENI. This CDR3 has 15 residues. DNA for the CDR3: TGTGCCAGCTCACTGATAGCGGGAGCGTCAGATACGCAGTATTTT. This sequence encodes CASSLIAGASDTQYF.

V is TRBV19 and J is TRBJ2-2, with D unclear. CDR1 and CDR2 from the germline V gene are LNHDA and SQIVND (reference sequence). This CDR3 has 13 amino acids. Trimming took off 8 bases at V and 4 bases at J, with 11 bases between the two ends. CDR3 in DNA: TGTGCCAGTGCTGGAAGTAGCACCGGGGAGCTGTTTTTT. Its protein product is CASAGSSTGELFF.

J is TRBJ2-3 and V is TRBV13; 10 positions match TRBD2. Unmatched junction bases numbered 8, after V lost 5 bases and J lost 6 bases. The CDR3 is made up of 15 amino acids. Germline CDR1 PRHDT, CDR2 FYEKMQ (reference sequence). The CDR3 sequence: CASSPSSGRRDTQYF. The CDR3 DNA is TGTGCCAGCAGCCCCTCTAGCGGGAGAAGGGATACGCAGTATTTT.

V and J are TRBV7-3 and TRBJ2-1; the D gene is possibly TRBD2 (5 bases). The CDR3 sequence is 16 residues long. Trimming took off 5 bases at V and 4 bases at J, with 18 bases between the two ends. The V gene's germline CDR1 is SGHTA and CDR2 FQGTGA. CDR3 amino acids: CASSVARGSTYNEQFF. For the CDR3, the DNA is TGTGCCAGCAGCGTCGCGCGAGGGTCTACATACAATGAGCAGTTCTTC.

V and J are TRBV9 and TRBJ2-5; D uncertain. CDR3 length: 14 amino acids. V gave up 2 bases and J gave up 3 bases, with 11 bases separating them. The germline V gene encodes CDR1 SGDLS and CDR2 YYNGEE. The CDR3 sequence: CASSVWPSEETQYF. The CDR3 DNA follows: TGTGCCAGCAGCGTTTGGCCTTCGGAAGAGACCCAGTACTTC.

The genes are TRBV30 and TRBJ1-4, with D hard to call. This CDR3 has 14 residues. The germline V gene encodes CDR1 GTSNPN and CDR2 SVGIG (reference sequence). V was pared by 5 bases and J by 4 bases, with 14 bases between. CDR3 coding DNA: TGTGCCTGGTCCACCGGGAAGGGTAATGAAAAACTGTTTTTT. Its translation is CAWSTGKGNEKLFF.

V and J are TRBV11-1 and TRBJ2-1; D ambiguous. The CDR3 extends over 15 amino acids. V was trimmed by 1 base and J by 0 bases, leaving 7 bases between them. In germline, CDR1 is SGHAT, CDR2 FQDESV (reference sequence). The chain's CDR3 is CASSLDGYSYNEQFF. In DNA, the CDR3 is TGTGCCAGCAGCTTAGACGGGTACTCCTACAATGAGCAGTTCTTC.

V is TRBV7-3 and J is TRBJ2-3; 8 positions match TRBD1. Per germline, CDR1 SGHTA and CDR2 FQGTGA. The CDR3 has 15 residues. V shed 2 bases and J 3 bases; nucleotides not matched to a gene: 4. The CDR3 region is CASSLSGQVTDTQYF. For the CDR3, the DNA is TGTGCCAGCAGCTTATCGGGACAGGTAACAGATACGCAGTATTTT. The full variable domain, in which reference TRBV7-3 and TRBJ2-3 provide the parts outside the CDR3, is GAGVSQTPSNKVTEKGKYVELRCDPISGHTALYWYRQSLGQGPEFLIYFQGTGAADDSGLPNDRFFAVRPEGSVSTLKIQRTERGDSAVYLCASSLSGQVTDTQYFGPGTRLTVL.

V and J are TRBV6-6 and TRBJ1-5; D is unclear. The CDR3 loop spans 12 amino acids. V was shortened by 5 bases and J by 7 bases, with 9 bases between the two germline ends. Per germline, CDR1 MNHNY and CDR2 SVGAGI (reference sequence). CDR3 loop: CASSILTQPQHF. The CDR3 nucleotides read TGTGCCAGCAGTATCCTCACACAGCCCCAGCATTTT.

The gene calls are TRBV18 and TRBJ2-3; unclear D gene. V was pared by 0 bases and J by 2 bases, with 9 bases between. Germline CDR1 reads KGHSH; CDR2 reads LQKENI. CDR3 length: 15 residues. CDR3 sequence (DNA): TGTGCCAGCTCACCACCGAACGGATTCACAGATACGCAGTATTTT. Protein: CASSPPNGFTDTQYF.

The rearrangement uses TRBV19 and TRBJ2-7; D gene uncertain. V was clipped by 7 bases and J by 0 bases, with 13 bases between them. The germline V gene has CDR1 LNHDA and CDR2 SQIVND (reference sequence). There are 14 residues in the CDR3. CDR3 bases: TGTGCCAGTACTGTGGCAGCCAGCTCCTACGAGCAGTACTTC. This translates into CASTVAASSYEQYF. Full variable domain (missing parts from reference TRBV19 and TRBJ2-7): DGGITQSPKYLFRKEGQNVTLSCEQNLNHDAMYWYRQDPGQGLRLIYYSQIVNDFQKGDIAEGYSVSREKKESFPLTVTSAQKNPTAFYLCASTVAASSYEQYFGPGTRLTVT.

J is TRBJ1-5 and V is TRBV14; D is uncertain. V was trimmed by 2 bases and J by 0 bases, leaving 20 bases between them. The CDR3 spans 19 residues. CDR1 SGHDN and CDR2 FVKESK come from the germline V gene. CDR3 DNA sequence: TGTGCCAGCAGCCAAAACCCTCGGGAAGTCACTGATAGCAATCAGCCCCAGCATTTT. As protein: CASSQNPREVTDSNQPQHF.

The chain employs TRBV2 and TRBJ1-1; 10 bases are shared with TRBD1. CDR1 is SNHLY, CDR2 FYNNEI, per germline. The CDR3 is made up of 14 amino acids. V dropped 6 bases and J dropped 7; count of bases not matched to a gene: 8. The CDR3 DNA is TGTGCCAGCAGCGACAGGGGGCGGGGTAATGAAGCTTTCTTT. This gives the protein CASSDRGRGNEAFF.

The chain uses TRBV30 and TRBJ2-3, with TRBD2 identical over 11 bases. From germline, CDR1 is GTSNPN and CDR2 SVGIG (reference sequence). The CDR3 covers 14 residues. Trimming at V came to 5 bases and at J to 4 bases, leaving 5 bases not matched to a gene. The CDR3 bases are TGTGCCTGGGGGGGACTAGCGGTAGCAGATACGCAGTATTTT. Protein product: CAWGGLAVADTQYF.

Of note for this clone: The sample holds other DNA sequences that translate to the same CDR3. The rearrangement uses TRBV5-1 and TRBJ2-7; TRBD1 matches 9 bases. Germline trimming cut 0 bases from V and 1 base from J; bases unmatched to any gene: 2. This CDR3 region has 15 residues. Germline loops: CDR1 SGHRS, CDR2 YFSETQ. The CDR3 region is CASSLGGTGSYEQYF. The CDR3 DNA sequence: TGCGCCAGCAGCTTGGGCGGGACAGGGTCCTACGAGCAGTACTTC.

The chain combines TRBV10-3 with TRBJ2-3, with a weak D call TRBD1 (5 bases). CDR1 and CDR2 (germline): ENHRY, SYGVKD. The CDR3 is 15 amino acids. Trimming removed 0 bases from V and 4 bases from J, with 11 bases in between. CDR3 nucleotide sequence: TGTGCCATCAGTGAGTCCGGACACCCATCAGATACGCAGTATTTT. Protein: CAISESGHPSDTQYF.

The CDR3 region has the DNA TGTGCCAGCAGCTTGGGGGCGGAGAAGAGGAATGAGCAGTTCTTC. It translates to CASSLGAEKRNEQFF. This chain joins TRBV5-6 and TRBJ2-1; D remains unclear. With 0 bases removed from V and 7 bases from J, the gap between germline ends came to 14 bases. Germline V gives CDR1 SGHDT, CDR2 YYEEEE. The CDR3 extends over 15 amino acids.

The chain employs TRBV18 and TRBJ2-2; tentatively, D is TRBD2 (6 bases). The CDR3 runs to 16 residues. The V gene's germline CDR1 is KGHSH and CDR2 LQKENI. Trimming took 3 bases from V and 6 from J, leaving 17 bases between them. The DNA of the CDR3 is TGTGCCAGCTCACCGCCCGGGACTCAAAATTCCGGGGAGCTGTTTTTT. Translation gives CASSPPGTQNSGELFF.

On this clone itself: At the DNA level, this CDR3 is encoded by other sequences in the same sample as well. V gene TRBV5-4 combines with J gene TRBJ2-3, with no clear D. There are 12 residues in the CDR3. Germline CDR1 is SGHNT and CDR2 is YYREEE (reference sequence). V lost 4 bases, J lost 5 bases, and 8 bases lay in between. The CDR3 DNA reads TGTGCCAGCAGCCGTACCGGAGATACGCAGTATTTT. It yields the protein CASSRTGDTQYF.

The CDR3 nucleotides are TGTGCCAGCAGTGACCCGGGACAGATCTACGAGCAGTACTTC. This sequence encodes CASSDPGQIYEQYF. The chain has TRBV28 and TRBJ2-7; 7 bases line up with TRBD1. Germline CDR1 MDHEN, CDR2 SYDVKM. The CDR3 sequence is 14 residues long. Trimming at V came to 5 bases and at J to 3 bases, leaving 7 bases not matched to a gene.

Only one count was recorded for this clone. The chain employs TRBV5-4 and TRBJ1-1; tentatively, D is TRBD1 (5 bases). CDR1 and CDR2 from the germline V gene are SGHNT and YYREEE (reference sequence). The CDR3 totals 13 residues. The germline V and J ends were trimmed by 4 bases and 4 bases, with 11 bases remaining between them. The CDR3 DNA is TGTGCCAGCAGCGCCGGGGGGTCCACTGAAGCTTTCTTT. This codes for CASSAGGSTEAFF.

J is TRBJ2-7 and V is TRBV10-2, with 9 bases aligning to TRBD1. With V trimmed by 4 bases and J by 2 bases, 6 bases remained unmatched. Germline CDR1 WSHSY, CDR2 SAAADI. CDR3 length equals 15 residues. The CDR3 spells CASSGWDRVTYEQYF. DNA for the CDR3: TGCGCCAGCAGTGGTTGGGACAGGGTAACCTACGAGCAGTACTTC.

The CDR3 here is CASGWGSFDTEAFF. The DNA of the CDR3 is TGTGCTAGTGGCTGGGGGAGTTTCGACACTGAAGCTTTCTTT. The genes are TRBV12-5 and TRBJ1-1, with a tentative D call TRBD1 (5 bases). The CDR3 consists of 14 residues. Germline V lookup: CDR1 LGHNT, CDR2 FRNRAP. Trimming cost V 6 bases and J 3 bases, with 14 bases left between them.

J is TRBJ1-3 and V is TRBV7-8; D is undetermined. V gave up 2 bases and J gave up 4 bases, with 12 bases separating them. In germline, CDR1 is SGHVS, CDR2 FQNEAQ. The CDR3 is made up of 15 amino acids. This CDR3 reads CASSLSRVSGNTIYF. Written as DNA, the CDR3 is TGTGCCAGCAGCTTATCTCGGGTGTCCGGAAACACCATATATTTT.

This sequence joins TRBV7-9 and TRBJ1-1; D possibly corresponds to TRBD1 (6 bases). CDR3 length: 13 amino acids. Trimming cost V 6 bases and J 1 base, with 9 bases left between them. CDR1 is SEHNR, CDR2 FQNEAQ, per germline (reference sequence). This chain's CDR3 is CASRLQGNTEAFF. CDR3 nucleotides: TGTGCCAGCAGATTACAGGGGAACACTGAAGCTTTCTTT. Variable domain in full (rest from reference TRBV7-9 and TRBJ1-1): DTGVSQNPRHKITKRGQNVTFRCDPISEHNRLYWYRQTLGQGPEFLTYFQNEAQLEKSRLLSDRFSAERPKGSFSTLEIQRTEQGDSAMYLCASRLQGNTEAFFGQGTRLTVV.

The rearrangement links TRBV29-1 to TRBJ1-5, with D hard to call. Deletions cut 6 bases from V and 4 bases from J, with 10 bases between. The germline gives CDR1 SQVTM, CDR2 ANQGSEA. CDR3 length equals 12 residues. CDR3 protein: CSVQATNQPQHF. CDR3 in DNA: TGCAGCGTGCAGGCGACGAATCAGCCCCAGCATTTT.

Note on this clone: Within the sample, other DNA sequences also encode this same CDR3. This rearrangement joins TRBV5-1 to TRBJ2-1; 14 positions agree with TRBD2. The CDR3 totals 16 residues. Germline CDR1 reads SGHRS; CDR2 reads YFSETQ. V shed 4 bases, J shed 8 bases, and the junction held 8 bases outside the gene matches. CDR3 residues: CASSPRLAGGPYEQFF. The CDR3 coding sequence is TGCGCCAGCAGCCCCCGACTAGCGGGAGGGCCCTATGAGCAGTTCTTC.

V and J are TRBV2 and TRBJ2-7; D unresolved. V was trimmed by 6 bases and J by 3 bases, leaving 15 bases between them. Germline V gives CDR1 SNHLY, CDR2 FYNNEI. CDR3 length equals 14 residues. The CDR3 DNA is TGTGCCAGCAGGCCAAGACTTATCCTCTACGAGCAGTACTTC. It encodes CASRPRLILYEQYF.

The V and J genes are TRBV5-1 and TRBJ2-2; TRBD1 aligns across 9 bases. Germline assignment: CDR1 SGHRS and CDR2 YFSETQ. This CDR3 spans 14 amino acids. V was pared by 9 bases and J by 6 bases, with 9 bases of the junction left unmatched. The CDR3 DNA reads as TGCGCCACCAAAAGGACAGGGGTCCCCGGGGAGCTGTTTTTT. Amino acids: CATKRTGVPGELFF.

This chain links TRBV30 with TRBJ2-5; D is possibly TRBD1 (6 bases). The assigned J gene may be wrong: the sequence end matches TRBJ2-7 better. The germline CDR1 and CDR2 sequences are GTSNPN and SVGIG (reference sequence). CDR3 size: 11 residues. The DNA of the CDR3 is TGTGCCTGGGGACAGTCCTACGAGCAGTACTTC. This codes for CAWGQSYEQYF.

The chain joins TRBV5-1 to TRBJ2-7; TRBD2 matches 7 bases. Germline CDR1 SGHRS, CDR2 YFSETQ. The CDR3 totals 15 residues. V shed 3 bases, J shed 2 bases, and the junction held 8 bases outside the gene matches. The DNA for the CDR3 is TGCGCCAGCAGCTCGGAAGCGGGGACGACCTACGAGCAGTACTTC. Encoded protein: CASSSEAGTTYEQYF.